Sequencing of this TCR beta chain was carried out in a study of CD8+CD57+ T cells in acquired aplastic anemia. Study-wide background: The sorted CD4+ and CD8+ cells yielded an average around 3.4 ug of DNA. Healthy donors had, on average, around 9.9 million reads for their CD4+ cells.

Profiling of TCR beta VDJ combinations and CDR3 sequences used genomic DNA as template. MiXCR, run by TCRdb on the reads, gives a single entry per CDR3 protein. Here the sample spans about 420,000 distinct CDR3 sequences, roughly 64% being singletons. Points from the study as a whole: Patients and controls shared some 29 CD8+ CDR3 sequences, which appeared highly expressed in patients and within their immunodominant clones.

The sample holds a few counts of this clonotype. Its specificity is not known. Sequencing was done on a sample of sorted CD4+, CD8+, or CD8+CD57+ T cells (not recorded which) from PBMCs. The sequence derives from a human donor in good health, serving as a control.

CDR3 in amino acids: CASSSNTAGELFF. CDR3 DNA: TGTGCCAGCAGCTCTAATACCGCCGGGGAGCTGTTTTTT. The chain carries TRBV7-9 and TRBJ2-2; D uncertain. Germline lookup yields CDR1 SEHNR and CDR2 FQNEAQ (reference sequence). This CDR3 is built from 13 residues. Trimming shortened V by 4 bases and J by 6 bases, and 9 bases separated the two germline ends.